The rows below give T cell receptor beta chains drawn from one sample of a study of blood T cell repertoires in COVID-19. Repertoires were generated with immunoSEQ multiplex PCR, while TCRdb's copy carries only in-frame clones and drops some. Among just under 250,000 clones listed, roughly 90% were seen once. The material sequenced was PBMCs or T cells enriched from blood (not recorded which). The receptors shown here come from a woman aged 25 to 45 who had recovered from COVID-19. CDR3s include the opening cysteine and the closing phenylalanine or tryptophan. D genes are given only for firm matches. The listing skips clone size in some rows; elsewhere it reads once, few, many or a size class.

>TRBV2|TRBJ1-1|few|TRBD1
CASSMTGEGRFTEAFF
TGTGCCAGCAGTATGACAGGGGAGGGGCGCTTCACTGAAGCTTTCTTT
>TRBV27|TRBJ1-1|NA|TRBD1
CASSLAFGTAMNTEAFF
TGTGCCAGCAGTTTAGCCTTCGGGACAGCTATGAACACTGAAGCTTTCTTT
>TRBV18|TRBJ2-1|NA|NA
CASSQAGDNEQFF
TGTGCCAGCTCACAGGCCGGGGACAATGAGCAGTTCTTC
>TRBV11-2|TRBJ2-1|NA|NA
CASSTRDNEQFF
TGTGCCAGCAGCACTCGGGACAATGAGCAGTTCTTC
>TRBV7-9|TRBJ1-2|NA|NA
CASSGHRAHYGYTF
TGTGCCAGCAGCGGGCACAGGGCTCACTATGGCTACACCTTC
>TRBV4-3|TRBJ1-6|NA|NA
CASSQETGNSPLHF
TGCGCCAGCAGCCAAGAGACGGGAAATTCACCCCTCCACTTT
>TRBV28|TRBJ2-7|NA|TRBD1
CASSQDRGEQYF
TGTGCCAGCAGCCAGGACAGGGGCGAGCAGTACTTC
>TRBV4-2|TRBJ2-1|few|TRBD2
CASSPLASSSPDNEQFF
TGTGCCAGCAGCCCACTAGCGAGTTCTTCTCCGGACAATGAGCAGTTCTTC
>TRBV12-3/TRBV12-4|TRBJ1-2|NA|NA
CASSSGNGYTF
TGTGCCAGCAGTTCAGGAAACGGCTACACCTTC
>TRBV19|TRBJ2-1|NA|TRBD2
CASSIAGTSGFNEQFF
TGTGCCAGTAGTATAGCGGGGACTAGCGGGTTCAATGAGCAGTTCTTC
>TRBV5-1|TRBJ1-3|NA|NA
CASSLAGPERGNTIYF
TGCGCCAGCAGCTTGGCCGGTCCAGAGCGTGGAAACACCATATATTTT
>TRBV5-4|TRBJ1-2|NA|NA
CASSLDSNYGYTF
TGTGCCAGCAGCTTGGACAGTAACTATGGCTACACCTTC
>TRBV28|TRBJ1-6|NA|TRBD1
CASTTDRLGSPLHF
TGTGCCAGCACCACGGACAGGTTGGGTTCACCCCTCCACTTT
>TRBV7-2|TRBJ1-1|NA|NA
CASSEAEYSNTEAFF
TGTGCCAGCAGTGAGGCGGAGTACTCGAACACTGAAGCTTTCTTT
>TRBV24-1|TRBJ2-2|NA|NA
CATSESGLPNTGELFF
TGTGCCACCAGTGAATCCGGACTACCGAACACCGGGGAGCTGTTTTTT
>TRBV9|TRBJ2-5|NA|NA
CASSAAGGRGETQYF
TGTGCCAGCAGCGCGGCTGGTGGGCGGGGCGAGACCCAGTACTTC
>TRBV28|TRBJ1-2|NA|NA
CATLRTQANYGYTF
TGTGCCACCTTACGGACACAAGCTAACTATGGCTACACCTTC
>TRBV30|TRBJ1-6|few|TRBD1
CVLRTGYNSPLHF
TGTGTGTTGAGGACAGGGTATAATTCACCCCTCCACTTT
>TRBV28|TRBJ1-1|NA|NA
CASNLSPRNTEAFF
TGTGCCAGCAATTTGAGTCCGAGGAACACTGAAGCTTTCTTT
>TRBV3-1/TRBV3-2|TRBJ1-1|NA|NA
CASSLQTRGAFF
TGTGCCAGCAGCCTTCAGACACGGGGAGCTTTCTTT
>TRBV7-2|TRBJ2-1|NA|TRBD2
CASSPAPSGFNEQFF
TGTGCCAGCAGCCCCGCCCCTAGCGGGTTCAATGAGCAGTTCTTC
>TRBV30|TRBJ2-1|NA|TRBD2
CAWSVGSSGYNEQFF
TGTGCCTGGAGTGTTGGTTCTAGCGGTTACAATGAGCAGTTCTTC
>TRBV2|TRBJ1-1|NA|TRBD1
CVRKGAIEAFF
TGTGTACGGAAGGGGGCTATTGAAGCTTTCTTT
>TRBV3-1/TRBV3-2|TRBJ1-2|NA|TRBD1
CASSPLFTIQGERNYGYTF
TGTGCCAGCAGCCCGCTTTTTACTATACAGGGGGAGAGGAACTATGGCTACACCTTC
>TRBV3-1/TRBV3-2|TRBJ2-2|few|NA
CASSPGEANTGELFF
TGTGCCAGCAGCCCAGGGGAAGCGAACACCGGGGAGCTGTTTTTT
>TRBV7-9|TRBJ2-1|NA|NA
CASSRSTGMSSYNEQFF
TGTGCCAGCAGCCGGTCAACAGGGATGAGCTCCTACAATGAGCAGTTCTTC
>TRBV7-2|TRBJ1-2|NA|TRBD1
CASKRDRRFNYGYTF
TGTGCCAGCAAACGGGACAGGAGATTTAACTATGGCTACACCTTC
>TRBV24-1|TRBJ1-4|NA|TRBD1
CATSDRDSTNEKLFF
TGTGCCACCAGTGATCGGGACAGTACAAATGAAAAACTGTTTTTT
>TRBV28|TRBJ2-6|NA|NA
CASSFTQLSGANVLTF
TGTGCCAGCAGTTTTACACAGCTCTCTGGGGCCAACGTCCTGACTTTC
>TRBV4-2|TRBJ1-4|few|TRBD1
CASSLGQGLEKLFF
TGTGCCAGCAGCCTGGGACAGGGCCTGGAAAAACTGTTTTTT
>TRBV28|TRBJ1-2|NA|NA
CASSNRVGYTF
TGTGCCAGCAGCAACAGGGTTGGCTACACCTTC
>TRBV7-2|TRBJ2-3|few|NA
CASRLSDTQYF
TGTGCCAGCCGACTATCAGATACGCAGTATTTT
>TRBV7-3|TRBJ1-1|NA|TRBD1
CASSTDRAATEAFF
TGTGCCAGCAGCACGGACAGGGCGGCCACTGAAGCTTTCTTT
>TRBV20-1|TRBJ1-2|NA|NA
CSASRVGEGKRGYTF
TGCAGTGCTAGTCGGGTTGGAGAAGGAAAAAGGGGCTACACCTTC
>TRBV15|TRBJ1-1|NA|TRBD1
CATSRDGQGAWNEAFF
TGTGCCACCAGCAGAGATGGACAGGGGGCGTGGAATGAAGCTTTCTTT
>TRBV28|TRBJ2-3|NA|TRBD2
CASSLPQAGLVPRTDTQYF
TGTGCCAGCAGTTTACCTCAAGCCGGACTAGTGCCCCGCACAGATACGCAGTATTTT
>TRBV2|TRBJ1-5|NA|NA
CASSVGQGGNQPQHF
TGTGCCAGCAGTGTTGGGCAGGGCGGCAATCAGCCCCAGCATTTT
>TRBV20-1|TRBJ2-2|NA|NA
CSASSGVGGELFF
TGCAGTGCTAGTTCAGGGGTCGGCGGGGAGCTGTTTTTT
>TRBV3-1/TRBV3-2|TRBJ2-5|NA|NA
CASSLWGEETQYF
TGTGCCAGCAGCTTGTGGGGGGAAGAGACCCAGTACTTC
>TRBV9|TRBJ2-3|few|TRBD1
CASSVGGQRTDTQYF
TGTGCCAGCAGCGTAGGGGGACAGCGCACAGATACGCAGTATTTT
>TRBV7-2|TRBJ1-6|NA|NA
CASSLAGDKINSPLHF
TGTGCCAGCAGCTTAGCCGGTGACAAGATTAATTCACCCCTCCACTTT
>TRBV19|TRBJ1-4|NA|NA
CASRRSPGEKLFF
TGTGCCAGTAGACGGAGTCCTGGGGAAAAACTGTTTTTT
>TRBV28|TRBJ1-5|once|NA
CASYSNQPQHF
TGTGCCAGCTATAGCAATCAGCCCCAGCATTTT
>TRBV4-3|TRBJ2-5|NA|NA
CASSQGARETQYF
TGCGCCAGCAGCCAGGGGGCCCGAGAGACCCAGTACTTC
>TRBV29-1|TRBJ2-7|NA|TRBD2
CSYRTSVSYEQYF
TGCAGTTACAGGACTAGCGTCTCCTACGAGCAGTACTTC
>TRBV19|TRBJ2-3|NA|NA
CASSTPGGAYPTDTQYF
TGTGCCAGTAGTACACCCGGAGGGGCATACCCCACAGATACGCAGTATTTT
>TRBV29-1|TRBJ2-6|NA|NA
CSVELVGANVLTF
TGCAGCGTTGAATTAGTGGGGGCCAACGTCCTGACTTTC
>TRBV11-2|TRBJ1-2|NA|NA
CASSSRTARDINYGYTF
TGTGCCAGCAGCTCCCGGACAGCAAGGGATATAAACTATGGCTACACCTTC
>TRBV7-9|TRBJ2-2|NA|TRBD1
CASSLARGLLGGELFF
TGTGCCAGCAGCTTAGCCAGGGGGCTCCTAGGCGGGGAGCTGTTTTTT
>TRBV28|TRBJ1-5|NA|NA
CASSPGSDSNQPQHF
TGTGCCAGCAGCCCCGGGAGCGATAGCAATCAGCCCCAGCATTTT
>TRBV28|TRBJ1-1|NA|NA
CASTITGSIGAFF
TGTGCCAGCACCATAACAGGGAGTATCGGCGCTTTCTTT
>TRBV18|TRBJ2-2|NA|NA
CASSPPAGAAGELFF
TGTGCCAGCTCACCACCGGCGGGCGCGGCCGGGGAGCTGTTTTTT
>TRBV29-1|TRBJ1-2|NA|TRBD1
CSVPKGTDNYGYTF
TGCAGCGTCCCTAAAGGGACAGATAACTATGGCTACACCTTC